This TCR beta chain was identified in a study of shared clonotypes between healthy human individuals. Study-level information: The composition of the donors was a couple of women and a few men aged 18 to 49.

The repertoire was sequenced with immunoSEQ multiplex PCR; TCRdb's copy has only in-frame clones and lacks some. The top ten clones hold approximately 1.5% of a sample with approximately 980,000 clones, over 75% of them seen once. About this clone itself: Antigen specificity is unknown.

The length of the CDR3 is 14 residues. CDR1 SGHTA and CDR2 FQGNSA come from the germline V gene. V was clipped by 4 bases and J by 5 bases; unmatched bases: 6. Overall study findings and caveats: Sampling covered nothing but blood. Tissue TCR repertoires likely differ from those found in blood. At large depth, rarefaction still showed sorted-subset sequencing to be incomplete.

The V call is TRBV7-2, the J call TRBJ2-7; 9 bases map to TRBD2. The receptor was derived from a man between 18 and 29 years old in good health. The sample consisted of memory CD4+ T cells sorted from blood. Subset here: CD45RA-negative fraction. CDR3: CASSWVAGADEQYF. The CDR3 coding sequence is TGTGCCAGCAGCTGGGTAGCGGGAGCGGACGAGCAGTACTTC.